Presented here are 7 T cell receptor beta chains from one specimen sequenced in a study of early T cells in non-severe SARS-CoV-2 infection (dated by TCRdb to about 2021). Library construction relied on 5' RACE. TCRdb records NextSeq 500 as the sequencer. Clones were called with MiXCR by TCRdb after fastp trimmed the public reads at Q25, and only in-frame beta chains were retained. Every entry covers one CDR3 protein and lists the most common genes and DNA from its rows. Within this sample are under 95,000 distinct CDR3 sequences, with roughly 12% of them counted one time only. The leading ten clones occupy roughly 4.3% of the sample. Sample: whole blood. These receptors were taken from an adult who was a healthcare worker with PCR-confirmed SARS-CoV-2 infection or an uninfected control (not recorded which).

This clonotype was observed a handful of times. The chain uses TRBV5-5 and TRBJ2-5; D gene uncertain. V lost 3 bases to trimming and J lost 3 bases, with 6 bases between them. The CDR3 contains 12 residues. Per the germline V gene, CDR1 is SGHKS and CDR2 is YYEKEE (reference sequence). CDR3 residues: CASSSRKETQYF. The CDR3 DNA reads TGTGCCAGCAGCTCGCGAAAAGAGACCCAGTACTTC.

This clonotype came up many times. Sequence at one end of the junction differs from germline and may be a read error. The rearrangement joins TRBV28 to TRBJ2-7, with 9 bases fitting TRBD2. Germline V CDR1 and CDR2: MDHEN, SYDVKM. The CDR3 sequence is 14 residues long. As DNA, the CDR3 is TGTGCCAGCCGTGGGGGGACTAGCTCCCACGAGCAGTACTTC. It codes for CASRGGTSSHEQYF.

The chain links TRBV11-2 to TRBJ1-4; 9 bases agree with TRBD1. CDR1 and CDR2 from the germline V gene are SGHAT and FQNNGV. Unmatched junction bases numbered 9, after V lost 4 bases and J lost 3 bases. The CDR3 runs 17 residues. This chain's CDR3 is CASSSAGQGIANEKLFF. In DNA form, the CDR3 reads TGTGCCAGCAGCTCCGCGGGACAGGGCATCGCTAATGAAAAACTGTTTTTT.

The chain carries TRBV28 and TRBJ2-7; D assignment may be TRBD1 or TRBD2 (5 bases each). CDR1 is MDHEN, CDR2 SYDVKM, per germline. The CDR3 contains 13 residues. Trimming stripped 2 bases from V and 5 bases from J, with 10 bases between. The CDR3 loop reads CASSLPGSNEQYF. The CDR3, as DNA: TGTGCCAGCAGTTTACCAGGGAGCAACGAGCAGTACTTC.

This clonotype was recorded at least ten times. The chain combines TRBV10-1 with TRBJ2-5, with 9 bases identical to TRBD2. V gave up 2 bases and J gave up 3 bases; unmatched junction bases: 4. CDR3 size: 15 residues. Looked up from germline, CDR1 is WNHNN and CDR2 is SYGVQD (reference sequence). Here the CDR3 reads CASSEASGAEETQYF. CDR3 bases: TGCGCCAGCAGTGAGGCTAGCGGGGCGGAAGAGACCCAGTACTTC.

This clonotype was detected only a few times. The rearrangement links TRBV18 to TRBJ1-2; D remains ambiguous. The V gene lost 0 bases and the J gene lost 5 bases, with 16 bases spanning the gap. This CDR3 contains 16 residues. Germline V gene data show CDR1 as KGHSH and CDR2 as LQKENI. CDR3 protein: CASSPPLPEALYGYTF. CDR3 nucleotides: TGTGCCAGCTCACCACCGCTCCCCGAAGCTCTATATGGCTACACCTTC.

This clonotype has just a few counts. V gene TRBV12-3 or TRBV12-4 combines with J gene TRBJ1-2; TRBD1 matches at 7 bases. Germline trimming cut 6 bases from V and 3 bases from J; bases unmatched to any gene: 4. There are 13 residues in the CDR3. In nucleotides, the CDR3 is TGTGCCAGCAGACCCGGGACAGACTATGGCTACACCTTC. Amino acids: CASRPGTDYGYTF.